The sample holds one count of the clone carrying this T cell receptor (beta chain). Its antigen remains unidentified. The data stem from a study of regulatory T cells in long-lasting Graves disease. Points from the study as a whole: Clonotypes that were public and shared totalled around 2,700 in persistent patients versus 900 to 1,000 in new patients.

The V gene's germline CDR1 is DFQATT and CDR2 SNEGSKA (reference sequence). Trimming stripped 6 bases from V and 1 base from J, with 19 bases between. The CDR3 sequence is 16 residues long. Time point denoted: newly diagnosed GD, antithyroid drugs for less than 3 months. Generation of the TCR library employed RNA extracted from PBMCs. Relying on iRepertoire HTBI primers and Arm-PCR of CDR3 regions, the team built TCR beta libraries. One entry per CDR3 protein, called by TCRdb with MiXCR from the multiplex PCR reads. The data hold about 420,000 distinct CDR3 sequences, with roughly 15% observed a single time. This same sample was also taken into another study, of T cells in Graves' hyperthyroidism and ophthalmopathy. As reported in that work: Patients aged 18 to 65 had newly diagnosed hyperthyroidism that had lasted under 2 months.

Source: peripheral blood mononuclear cells (PBMCs), taken at new diagnosis, from a patient treated with antithyroid drugs. This receptor was obtained from a woman between 18 and 29 years old with Graves disease. The chain employs TRBV20-1 and TRBJ2-1, with a tentative D call TRBD2 (6 bases). CDR3 nucleotides: TGCAGTGCCCCAGAGGTCCCTAGCGCTTCCTACAATGAGCAGTTCTTC. Translated: CSAPEVPSASYNEQFF.